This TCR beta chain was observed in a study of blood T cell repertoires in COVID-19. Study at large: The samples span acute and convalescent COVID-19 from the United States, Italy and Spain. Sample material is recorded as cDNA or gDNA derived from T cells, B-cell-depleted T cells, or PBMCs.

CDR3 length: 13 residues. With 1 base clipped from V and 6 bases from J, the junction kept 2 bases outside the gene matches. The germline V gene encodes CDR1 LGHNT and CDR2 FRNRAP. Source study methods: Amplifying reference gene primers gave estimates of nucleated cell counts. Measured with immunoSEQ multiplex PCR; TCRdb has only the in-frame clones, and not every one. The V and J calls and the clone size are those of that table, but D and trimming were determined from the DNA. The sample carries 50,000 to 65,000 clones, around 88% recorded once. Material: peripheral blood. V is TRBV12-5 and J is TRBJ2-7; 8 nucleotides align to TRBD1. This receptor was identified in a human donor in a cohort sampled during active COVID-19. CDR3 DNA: TGTGCTAGTGGTTTGGACAGGGGGAGCGAGCAGTACTTC. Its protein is CASGLDRGSEQYF.